The source of this T cell receptor beta chain is a study of T cell responses to AZD1222 COVID-19 vaccine. Points from the study as a whole: Clonal diversity was possibly underestimated, and white British individuals and females predominated among donors.

Of note for this clone: The antigen remains undetermined.

Pooling of second doses given at about 4 or about 12 weeks was done. Sequencing used immunoSEQ multiplex PCR; TCRdb keeps in-frame clones, though not all of them. This repertoire shows over 85,000 clones, less than 85% found once; its top ten account for approximately 15%. CDR1 KGHDR and CDR2 SFDVKD come from the germline V gene. CDR3 size: 8 residues. Trimming shortened V by 11 bases and J by 5 bases, and 3 bases separated the two germline ends. Source: peripheral blood, taken 28 days after the second AZD1222 dose. This TCR derives from an adult who received the AZD1222 COVID-19 vaccine. The V and J genes are TRBV24-1 and TRBJ2-7; D is undetermined. This chain's CDR3 is CAINEQYF. CDR3 coding DNA: TGTGCCATAAACGAGCAGTACTTC.